Following are 27 T cell receptor beta chains from one sample sequenced in a study of control samples from healthy donors and cancer patients. Repertoires were generated with immunoSEQ multiplex PCR, while TCRdb's copy carries only in-frame clones and drops some. This table holds 120,000 or so clones, approximately 88% found once. Specimen: PBMCs. The receptor source for this set is a woman aged 60-75 years with lung cancer.

The V call is TRBV7-9, the J call TRBJ2-5; TRBD2 aligns across 15 bases. The germline V gene has CDR1 SEHNR and CDR2 FQNEAQ (reference sequence). The CDR3 covers 17 residues. V lost 8 bases, J lost 4 bases, and 11 bases stayed unmatched. The CDR3 is CASVSGTGLAGGETQYF. The DNA for the CDR3 is TGTGCCAGCGTCTCCGGGACGGGACTAGCGGGGGGAGAGACCCAGTACTTC.

The chain joins TRBV7-3 to TRBJ2-7, with 10 nucleotides matching TRBD1. Germline lookup yields CDR1 SGHTA and CDR2 FQGTGA. The CDR3 is made up of 19 amino acids. J lost 4 bases, V lost 5 bases, and 20 bases had no gene match. CDR3 region: CASSTPGTGERELGYEQYF. CDR3 sequence (DNA): TGTGCCAGCAGCACTCCCGGGACAGGGGAGCGGGAGCTAGGGTACGAGCAGTACTTC. The full variable domain, its missing parts supplied by reference TRBV7-3 and TRBJ2-7, is GAGVSQTPSNKVTEKGKYVELRCDPISGHTALYWYRQSLGQGPEFLIYFQGTGAADDSGLPNDRFFAVRPEGSVSTLKIQRTERGDSAVYLCASSTPGTGERELGYEQYFGPGTRLTVT.

V gene TRBV4-2 combines with J gene TRBJ2-5; D may be TRBD2 (5 bases). This CDR3 comprises 15 residues. V dropped 4 bases and J dropped 1 base, with 13 bases sitting between them. CDR1 LGHNA and CDR2 YNFKEQ come from the germline V gene. DNA for the CDR3: TGTGCCAGCAGCCGGGTAAGCGGAACCCAAGAGACCCAGTACTTC. Translating it yields CASSRVSGTQETQYF.

The J gene is TRBJ1-2, the V gene TRBV6-5; TRBD1 aligns across 8 bases. Trimming took 8 bases from V and 4 from J; bases not matched to a gene: 9. This CDR3 region has 14 residues. Germline CDR1 is MNHEY and CDR2 is SVGAGI. Here the CDR3 reads CASLPVTGGYGYTF. In DNA form, the CDR3 reads TGTGCCAGCCTCCCTGTAACAGGGGGCTATGGCTACACCTTC.

The rearrangement joins TRBV14 to TRBJ1-1; the D is unclear. The CDR3 is 14 residues long. With 3 bases removed from V and 8 bases from J, the gap between germline ends came to 16 bases. The V gene's germline CDR1 is SGHDN and CDR2 FVKESK. Written as DNA, the CDR3 is TGTGCCAGCAGCCACCAGAGACGTTCTGTGGAAGCTTTCTTT. This gives the protein CASSHQRRSVEAFF. Full variable domain (outside the CDR3, taken from reference TRBV14 and TRBJ1-1): EAGVTQFPSHSVIEKGQTVTLRCDPISGHDNLYWYRRVMGKEIKFLLHFVKESKQDESGMPNNRFLAERTGGTYSTLKVQPAELEDSGVYFCASSHQRRSVEAFFGQGTRLTVV.

The chain employs TRBV30 and TRBJ2-3; D perhaps matches TRBD1 (7 bases). The CDR3 length is 19 residues. Germline V gene data show CDR1 as GTSNPN and CDR2 as SVGIG (reference sequence). Trimming removed 3 bases at V and 4 bases at J, with 29 bases between. The CDR3 DNA follows: TGTGCCTGGAGCGATGTTCCCTCATACCTCCCAGGGGGGTCAGATACGCAGTATTTT. Translating it yields CAWSDVPSYLPGGSDTQYF.

V usage is TRBV5-1 and J usage is TRBJ2-3, with TRBD2 identical over 13 bases. The CDR3 consists of 16 residues. Per germline, CDR1 SGHRS and CDR2 YFSETQ. V gave up 4 bases and J gave up 2 bases; unmatched junction bases: 4. CDR3 amino acids: CASSPGLAGLTDTQYF. The CDR3 nucleotides read TGCGCCAGCAGCCCGGGACTAGCGGGACTCACAGATACGCAGTATTTT.

The chain is built from TRBV29-1 and TRBJ1-1; 7 bases are shared with TRBD1. The CDR3 runs to 13 residues. V was clipped by 7 bases and J by 5 bases; unmatched bases: 10. From germline, CDR1 is SQVTM and CDR2 ANQGSEA. The CDR3 coding sequence is TGCAGCGGGAGGGGGCTAGTAGGAACTGAAGCTTTCTTT. The encoded protein is CSGRGLVGTEAFF.

V is TRBV30 and J is TRBJ1-2; D perhaps matches TRBD1 (6 bases). Germline CDR1 is GTSNPN and CDR2 is SVGIG (reference sequence). The CDR3 consists of 13 residues. The V gene lost 2 bases and the J gene lost 8 bases, with 15 bases spanning the gap. The CDR3 loop is CAWSSNTGSGYTF. CDR3 sequence (DNA): TGTGCCTGGAGTTCGAACACAGGGTCCGGCTACACCTTC.

This clone turned up a few times. Written as DNA, the CDR3 is TGCGCCAGCAGCTTGAAGGATTGGCCCTACGAGCAGTACTTC. It translates to CASSLKDWPYEQYF. The chain has TRBV5-1 and TRBJ2-7; D not resolved. Germline lookup yields CDR1 SGHRS and CDR2 YFSETQ. Trimming stripped 1 base from V and 2 bases from J, with 10 bases between. This CDR3 spans 14 amino acids.

The chain has TRBV18 and TRBJ1-2, with TRBD1 as a possible D gene (6 bases). This CDR3 is 14 amino acids long. Per the germline V gene, CDR1 is KGHSH and CDR2 is LQKENI. The V and J ends lost 2 bases and 8 bases respectively, with 15 bases between them. In nucleotides, the CDR3 is TGTGCCAGCTCACCAATTCAGGGGACGGGGGGCTACACCTTC. Protein sequence: CASSPIQGTGGYTF.

The CDR3 bases are TGTGCCAGCAGTGACAGGTATTCCTACGAGCAGTACTTC. It translates to CASSDRYSYEQYF. The chain carries TRBV6-1 and TRBJ2-7; no clear D gene. Germline values: CDR1 MNHNS, CDR2 SASEGT. The CDR3 extends over 13 amino acids. Trimming pared 3 bases from V and 1 base from J, leaving 7 bases between.

The chain uses TRBV19 and TRBJ1-4; the match to TRBD1 covers 9 bases. With 10 bases clipped from V and 8 bases from J, the junction kept 11 bases outside the gene matches. This CDR3 is built from 14 residues. Per germline, CDR1 LNHDA and CDR2 SQIVND (reference sequence). The CDR3 sequence is CATEPQGAGEKLFF. The CDR3 DNA sequence: TGTGCCACCGAACCACAGGGGGCCGGGGAAAAACTGTTTTTT.

The chain is built from TRBV5-4 and TRBJ1-1, with 7 bases fitting TRBD1. The J segment lost 12 bases and the V segment lost 2 bases, leaving 7 bases of the junction unmatched. Germline CDR1 reads SGHNT; CDR2 reads YYREEE (reference sequence). This CDR3 is 12 amino acids long. The CDR3 bases are TGTGCCAGCAGCTTTCGACAGGGACTTCCTTTCTTT. As protein: CASSFRQGLPFF.

The chain joins TRBV4-2 to TRBJ1-2; 10 bases are a match to TRBD1. V dropped 1 base and J dropped 2; count of bases not matched to a gene: 4. Germline CDR1 is LGHNA and CDR2 is YNFKEQ. The CDR3 is made up of 16 amino acids. The CDR3 nucleotides are TGTGCCAGCAGCCAAGTTCCGGGACAGGGGAACTATGGCTACACCTTC. This codes for CASSQVPGQGNYGYTF.

The chain recombines TRBV6-1 with TRBJ1-1, with a possible D match to TRBD1 (6 bases). The CDR3 loop spans 16 amino acids. V was trimmed by 4 bases and J by 1 base, leaving 16 bases between them. Germline V gene lookup returns CDR1 MNHNS and CDR2 SASEGT. CDR3 sequence (DNA): TGTGCCAGCAGTGTAATTGAGGGGGTTACGAACACTGAAGCTTTCTTT. Its protein product is CASSVIEGVTNTEAFF.

The rearrangement links TRBV7-6 to TRBJ2-5; no definite D call. The CDR3 contains 15 residues. V lost 1 base and J 7 bases, leaving 16 bases between the germline ends. Germline V gene sequence: CDR1 SGHVS, CDR2 FNYEAQ. Here the CDR3 reads CASSLEGNYKGTQYF. The DNA for the CDR3 is TGTGCCAGCAGCTTAGAGGGTAACTACAAAGGGACCCAGTACTTC.

The gene calls are TRBV5-6 and TRBJ2-3; 8 nucleotides line up with TRBD2. From germline, CDR1 is SGHDT and CDR2 YYEEEE. V lost 3 bases and J lost 1; bases outside the gene matches: 10. The CDR3 contains 17 residues. The CDR3 here is CASSSRQARGGTDTQYF. CDR3 in DNA: TGTGCCAGCAGCTCCCGACAAGCGCGGGGGGGCACAGATACGCAGTATTTT.

The chain is built from TRBV13 and TRBJ2-7, with 10 bases identical to TRBD2. This CDR3 has 14 amino acids. Trimming at V came to 5 bases and at J to 4 bases, leaving 5 bases not matched to a gene. Germline values: CDR1 PRHDT, CDR2 FYEKMQ (reference sequence). In DNA, the CDR3 is TGTGCCAGCAGCCAAGCTAGCGGGGGTTACGAGCAGTACTTC. It specifies CASSQASGGYEQYF.

The V and J genes are TRBV6-5 and TRBJ1-5, with D maybe TRBD1 (6 bases). The CDR3 contains 15 residues. Trimming pared 4 bases from V and 2 bases from J, leaving 12 bases between. The germline V gene encodes CDR1 MNHEY and CDR2 SVGAGI. DNA for the CDR3: TGTGCCAGCAGTTTACAGGGTTATGGCAATCAGCCCCAGCATTTT. This encodes CASSLQGYGNQPQHF.

V gene TRBV15 combines with J gene TRBJ2-6; maybe TRBD1 (6 bases). Between the trimmed V and J ends, which lost 5 bases and 4 bases, there was a span of 12 bases. The CDR3 has 15 amino acids. Germline assignment: CDR1 LNHNV and CDR2 YYDKDF (reference sequence). This CDR3 reads CATSPTGYGANVLTF. CDR3 nucleotides: TGTGCCACCAGCCCTACAGGGTACGGGGCCAACGTCCTGACTTTC.

The rearrangement joins TRBV27 to TRBJ1-1; D unresolved. Germline V gene sequence: CDR1 MNHEY, CDR2 SMNVEV (reference sequence). This CDR3 has 13 residues. V was pared by 2 bases and J by 6 bases, with 10 bases between. The CDR3 here is CASSLKRAAEAFF. CDR3 DNA: TGTGCCAGCAGTTTAAAGAGGGCAGCTGAAGCTTTCTTT.

This clone was counted only a few times. This chain uses TRBV6-5 with TRBJ1-5; D uncertain. Germline V lookup: CDR1 MNHEY, CDR2 SVGAGI. CDR3 length equals 15 residues. The V and J ends lost 6 bases and 0 bases respectively, with 12 bases between them. The CDR3 protein is CASRGQRSSNQPQHF. CDR3 sequence (DNA): TGTGCCAGCAGAGGCCAACGGAGTAGCAATCAGCCCCAGCATTTT.

The chain has TRBV19 and TRBJ1-1; 7 bases match TRBD1. Looked up from germline, CDR1 is LNHDA and CDR2 is SQIVND (reference sequence). The CDR3 spans 14 residues. V was clipped by 6 bases and J by 10 bases; unmatched bases: 14. The CDR3 region is CASSPREQGFGAFF. CDR3 coding DNA: TGTGCCAGTAGCCCTAGGGAACAGGGGTTCGGAGCTTTCTTT.

The V gene is TRBV7-9, the J gene TRBJ1-6; TRBD1 is a possible D gene (5 bases). Germline values: CDR1 SEHNR, CDR2 FQNEAQ (reference sequence). Deletions cut 3 bases from V and 8 bases from J, with 17 bases between. The CDR3 runs to 16 residues. The CDR3 region is CASSFRQGGPHSPLHF. The CDR3 coding sequence is TGTGCCAGCAGCTTTCGCCAGGGAGGTCCACATTCACCCCTCCACTTT.

The chain couples TRBV11-1 to TRBJ2-1, with 7 positions matching TRBD1. Germline CDR1 and CDR2: SGHAT and FQDESV (reference sequence). The CDR3 extends over 13 amino acids. V lost 4 bases to trimming and J lost 8 bases; unmatched junction nucleotides: 5. This CDR3 is CASSWTGGDEQFF. CDR3 nucleotide sequence: TGTGCCAGCAGCTGGACAGGAGGAGATGAGCAGTTCTTC.

The chain links TRBV3-1 (or the pseudogene TRBV3-2) to TRBJ1-4, with 9 bases fitting TRBD1. The junction had 4 bases not matched to a gene; V was cut back by 5 bases and J by 0 bases. The CDR3 is made up of 16 amino acids. Looked up from germline, CDR1 is LGHDT and CDR2 is YNNKEL (reference sequence). The CDR3 sequence is CASSRDRDATNEKLFF. The CDR3 bases are TGTGCCAGCAGCAGGGACAGGGACGCAACTAATGAAAAACTGTTTTTT.